These T cell receptor beta chains were read from a single sample in a study of blood T cell repertoires in COVID-19. The protocol was immunoSEQ multiplex PCR, while the TCRdb copy is restricted to in-frame clones and leaves out a portion. The sample yields approximately 170,000 clones, less than 90% seen once. The sample taken for sequencing was PBMCs or T cells enriched from blood (not recorded which). These receptors originate from a woman aged 50 to 65 who had recovered from COVID-19. CDR3s include the opening cysteine and the closing phenylalanine or tryptophan. Fields, in order: D gene, J gene, clone size, V gene, CDR3 protein, CDR3 DNA. A D gene is named only where the DNA matches it firmly. A row's size may be missing; if present it is once, few, many or a size class.

d_gene: TRBD1
j_gene: TRBJ1-5
abundance: -
v_gene: TRBV4-3
CDR3aa: CASSQDWGQEYQPQHF
CDR3nt: TGCGCCAGCAGCCAAGATTGGGGACAGGAATATCAGCCCCAGCATTTT

d_gene: -
j_gene: TRBJ1-2
abundance: -
v_gene: TRBV3-1/TRBV3-2
CDR3aa: CASANRPGEGYTF
CDR3nt: TGTGCCAGCGCAAACCGCCCGGGTGAGGGCTACACCTTC

d_gene: -
j_gene: TRBJ2-1
abundance: -
v_gene: TRBV27
CDR3aa: CASSLRSSGRPGEQFF
CDR3nt: TGTGCCAGCAGTTTACGGTCCTCGGGGAGACCAGGCGAGCAGTTCTTC

d_gene: -
j_gene: TRBJ2-2
abundance: -
v_gene: TRBV5-1
CDR3aa: CASSLGSGGITGELFF
CDR3nt: TGCGCCAGCAGCTTGGGGTCTGGGGGCATCACCGGGGAGCTGTTTTTT

d_gene: -
j_gene: TRBJ1-4
abundance: -
v_gene: TRBV4-1
CDR3aa: CASSPSLATNEKLFF
CDR3nt: TGCGCCAGCAGCCCGTCACTTGCAACTAATGAAAAACTGTTTTTT

d_gene: -
j_gene: TRBJ2-2
abundance: -
v_gene: TRBV13
CDR3aa: CASSLLLAVGNTGELFF
CDR3nt: TGTGCCAGCAGCCTTCTTTTAGCGGTCGGGAACACCGGGGAGCTGTTTTTT

d_gene: TRBD2
j_gene: TRBJ2-1
abundance: -
v_gene: TRBV4-1
CDR3aa: CASSASLGSGSRDEQFF
CDR3nt: TGCGCCAGCAGCGCCAGCCTTGGTAGCGGGAGCAGGGATGAGCAGTTCTTC

d_gene: -
j_gene: TRBJ1-2
abundance: -
v_gene: TRBV9
CDR3aa: CASSMTDRNYGYTF
CDR3nt: TGTGCCAGCAGCATGACTGATCGAAACTATGGCTACACCTTC

d_gene: TRBD1
j_gene: TRBJ2-7
abundance: few
v_gene: TRBV7-9
CDR3aa: CASSPRQGSSYEQYF
CDR3nt: TGTGCCAGCAGCCCCCGACAGGGAAGCTCCTACGAGCAGTACTTC

d_gene: TRBD2
j_gene: TRBJ2-1
abundance: once
v_gene: TRBV11-3
CDR3aa: CASSLEGGGQFF
CDR3nt: TGTGCCAGCAGCTTAGAGGGCGGGGGTCAGTTCTTC

d_gene: -
j_gene: TRBJ1-2
abundance: -
v_gene: TRBV7-2
CDR3aa: CASSLELGYGYTF
CDR3nt: TGTGCCAGCAGCTTAGAACTTGGCTATGGCTACACCTTC

d_gene: -
j_gene: TRBJ2-3
abundance: -
v_gene: TRBV19
CDR3aa: CASSITGIADTQYF
CDR3nt: TGTGCCAGTAGTATTACAGGGATTGCAGATACGCAGTATTTT

d_gene: -
j_gene: TRBJ2-7
abundance: -
v_gene: TRBV7-2
CDR3aa: CASSLEGGLDGQYF
CDR3nt: TGTGCCAGCAGCTTAGAGGGGGGGCTCGACGGGCAGTACTTC

d_gene: -
j_gene: TRBJ1-4
abundance: once
v_gene: TRBV11-2
CDR3aa: CASSPSRLTVKLFF
CDR3nt: TGTGCCAGCAGCCCATCGAGGTTGACAGTCAAACTGTTTTTT

d_gene: -
j_gene: TRBJ2-2
abundance: -
v_gene: TRBV5-1
CDR3aa: CASSLAGVAGELFF
CDR3nt: TGCGCCAGCAGCTTGGCAGGGGTCGCCGGGGAGCTGTTTTTT

d_gene: TRBD2
j_gene: TRBJ2-2
abundance: -
v_gene: TRBV5-1
CDR3aa: CASSPRTSGNTGELFF
CDR3nt: TGCGCCAGCAGCCCGAGGACTAGCGGGAACACCGGGGAGCTGTTTTTT

d_gene: -
j_gene: TRBJ2-7
abundance: -
v_gene: TRBV4-3
CDR3aa: CASSQTRSSEQYF
CDR3nt: TGCGCCAGCAGCCAGACTAGGTCGAGCGAGCAGTACTTC

d_gene: TRBD1
j_gene: TRBJ1-4
abundance: -
v_gene: TRBV5-6
CDR3aa: CASSSARDRGYEKLFF
CDR3nt: TGTGCCAGCAGCTCCGCCAGGGACAGGGGATACGAAAAACTGTTTTTT

d_gene: -
j_gene: TRBJ1-2
abundance: -
v_gene: TRBV5-8
CDR3aa: CASSRGAPNYGYTF
CDR3nt: TGTGCCAGCAGCCGGGGGGCACCTAACTATGGCTACACCTTC

d_gene: -
j_gene: TRBJ1-1
abundance: -
v_gene: TRBV19
CDR3aa: CASRRQENTEAFF
CDR3nt: TGTGCCAGTAGGAGACAGGAGAACACTGAAGCTTTCTTT

d_gene: -
j_gene: TRBJ1-1
abundance: -
v_gene: TRBV6-2/TRBV6-3
CDR3aa: CASSARTEAFF
CDR3nt: TGTGCCAGCAGTGCTCGGACTGAAGCTTTCTTT

d_gene: TRBD1
j_gene: TRBJ2-7
abundance: once
v_gene: TRBV7-8
CDR3aa: CASSIDREAEQYF
CDR3nt: TGTGCCAGCAGCATCGACAGGGAAGCTGAGCAGTACTTC

d_gene: -
j_gene: TRBJ2-3
abundance: -
v_gene: TRBV27
CDR3aa: CASSLSRGADTQYF
CDR3nt: TGTGCCAGCAGTTTATCCCGAGGTGCAGATACGCAGTATTTT

d_gene: -
j_gene: TRBJ2-5
abundance: once
v_gene: TRBV11-3
CDR3aa: CASSLEGSPRETQYF
CDR3nt: TGTGCCAGCAGCTTAGAGGGTAGTCCTAGGGAGACCCAGTACTTC

d_gene: TRBD1
j_gene: TRBJ1-4
abundance: -
v_gene: TRBV9
CDR3aa: CASSRQGAPQGEKLFF
CDR3nt: TGTGCCAGCAGTAGACAGGGGGCCCCCCAAGGTGAAAAACTGTTTTTT

d_gene: -
j_gene: TRBJ1-4
abundance: -
v_gene: TRBV6-5
CDR3aa: CASSYGPRGNAEKLFF
CDR3nt: TGTGCCAGCAGTTACGGTCCCCGGGGGAATGCTGAAAAACTGTTTTTT

d_gene: -
j_gene: TRBJ2-5
abundance: -
v_gene: TRBV7-5
CDR3aa: CARSKVSGQETQYF
CDR3nt: TGTGCCAGAAGTAAGGTGAGCGGGCAAGAGACCCAGTACTTC

d_gene: -
j_gene: TRBJ2-5
abundance: -
v_gene: TRBV7-2
CDR3aa: CASSLNLRGTQYF
CDR3nt: TGTGCCAGCAGCTTGAACCTCAGGGGGACCCAGTACTTC

d_gene: TRBD2
j_gene: TRBJ2-7
abundance: -
v_gene: TRBV7-2
CDR3aa: CASSSQRDYEQYF
CDR3nt: TGTGCCAGCAGCTCCCAGCGGGACTACGAGCAGTACTTC

d_gene: -
j_gene: TRBJ1-6
abundance: -
v_gene: TRBV19
CDR3aa: CASRDSSGVGSPLHF
CDR3nt: TGTGCCAGTAGGGATTCTTCAGGGGTAGGATCACCCCTCCACTTT

d_gene: -
j_gene: TRBJ2-7
abundance: -
v_gene: TRBV7-2
CDR3aa: CASSYKADGSYEQYF
CDR3nt: TGTGCCAGCAGCTACAAAGCGGATGGGTCCTACGAGCAGTACTTC

d_gene: -
j_gene: TRBJ2-7
abundance: -
v_gene: TRBV11-1
CDR3aa: CASSSRGIWDEQYF
CDR3nt: TGTGCCAGCAGCTCACGCGGGATATGGGACGAGCAGTACTTC

d_gene: -
j_gene: TRBJ2-7
abundance: once
v_gene: TRBV10-3
CDR3aa: CAISAAGGDSYEQYF
CDR3nt: TGTGCCATCTCTGCCGCGGGTGGAGATTCCTACGAGCAGTACTTC

d_gene: -
j_gene: TRBJ1-5
abundance: -
v_gene: TRBV19
CDR3aa: CASTRSNQPQHF
CDR3nt: TGTGCCAGCACTAGGAGCAATCAGCCCCAGCATTTT

d_gene: -
j_gene: TRBJ2-3
abundance: -
v_gene: TRBV6-5
CDR3aa: CASSPRDTQYF
CDR3nt: TGTGCCAGCAGCCCGAGGGATACGCAGTATTTT

d_gene: TRBD1
j_gene: TRBJ2-3
abundance: few
v_gene: TRBV4-1
CDR3aa: CASSPYRDRGADTQYF
CDR3nt: TGCGCCAGCAGCCCTTACCGGGACAGGGGCGCAGATACGCAGTATTTT

d_gene: -
j_gene: TRBJ2-3
abundance: -
v_gene: TRBV19
CDR3aa: CASSIGGSSTDTQYF
CDR3nt: TGTGCCAGTAGTATAGGAGGTTCTAGCACAGATACGCAGTATTTT

d_gene: -
j_gene: TRBJ2-7
abundance: -
v_gene: TRBV5-4
CDR3aa: CASSFQAAPGSEQYF
CDR3nt: TGTGCCAGCAGCTTCCAAGCGGCCCCCGGGTCTGAGCAGTACTTC

d_gene: TRBD1
j_gene: TRBJ2-3
abundance: -
v_gene: TRBV29-1
CDR3aa: CSGEDRAYTQYF
CDR3nt: TGCAGCGGGGAGGACAGGGCATATACGCAGTATTTT

d_gene: TRBD1
j_gene: TRBJ2-4
abundance: -
v_gene: TRBV6-6
CDR3aa: CASSYRAGTGLNIQYF
CDR3nt: TGTGCCAGCAGTTACCGTGCCGGGACAGGGCTTAACATTCAGTACTTC

d_gene: -
j_gene: TRBJ1-1
abundance: -
v_gene: TRBV9
CDR3aa: CASSVKGDLDTEAFF
CDR3nt: TGTGCCAGCAGCGTCAAGGGGGATTTGGACACTGAAGCTTTCTTT

d_gene: TRBD1
j_gene: TRBJ2-7
abundance: -
v_gene: TRBV4-1
CDR3aa: CASSQTPGQGAYEQYF
CDR3nt: TGCGCCAGCAGCCAAACTCCGGGACAGGGCGCCTACGAGCAGTACTTC

d_gene: -
j_gene: TRBJ1-2
abundance: -
v_gene: TRBV19
CDR3aa: CASSIDLKGLNYGYTF
CDR3nt: TGTGCCAGTAGTATAGATCTTAAGGGGCTCAACTATGGCTACACCTTC

d_gene: -
j_gene: TRBJ1-3
abundance: few
v_gene: TRBV28
CDR3aa: CASSTPGNTIYF
CDR3nt: TGTGCCAGTTCAACACCAGGAAACACCATATATTTT

d_gene: TRBD1
j_gene: TRBJ1-2
abundance: -
v_gene: TRBV18
CDR3aa: CASSPNRGDGYTF
CDR3nt: TGTGCCAGCTCACCAAACAGGGGAGATGGCTACACCTTC

d_gene: -
j_gene: TRBJ2-7
abundance: -
v_gene: TRBV27
CDR3aa: CASSLKSGRFPTYEQYF
CDR3nt: TGTGCCAGCAGTTTGAAGTCAGGCCGGTTCCCCACCTACGAGCAGTACTTC

d_gene: -
j_gene: TRBJ1-1
abundance: -
v_gene: TRBV12-3/TRBV12-4
CDR3aa: CASSFGQNTEAFF
CDR3nt: TGTGCCAGCAGTTTCGGACAGAACACTGAAGCTTTCTTT

d_gene: TRBD2
j_gene: TRBJ2-3
abundance: -
v_gene: TRBV6-5
CDR3aa: CASSTSGIVADTQYF
CDR3nt: TGTGCCAGTTCGACTAGCGGGATCGTTGCAGATACGCAGTATTTT

d_gene: TRBD2
j_gene: TRBJ2-2
abundance: -
v_gene: TRBV24-1
CDR3aa: CATSDAQGLVIGELFF
CDR3nt: TGTGCCACCAGTGACGCCCAAGGACTAGTTATCGGGGAGCTGTTTTTT

d_gene: -
j_gene: TRBJ1-4
abundance: -
v_gene: TRBV11-2
CDR3aa: CASSLTIGLNEKLFF
CDR3nt: TGTGCCAGCAGCTTAACTATTGGATTAAATGAAAAACTGTTTTTT

d_gene: -
j_gene: TRBJ2-7
abundance: -
v_gene: TRBV7-2
CDR3aa: CASSLEQVLLQYF
CDR3nt: TGTGCCAGCAGCTTAGAGCAGGTTCTACTGCAGTACTTC

d_gene: -
j_gene: TRBJ1-2
abundance: -
v_gene: TRBV19
CDR3aa: CASSTYTGYGYTF
CDR3nt: TGTGCCAGTAGTACGTACACAGGGTATGGCTACACCTTC

d_gene: -
j_gene: TRBJ2-3
abundance: -
v_gene: TRBV10-2
CDR3aa: CASSGFGGTDTQYF
CDR3nt: TGCGCCAGCAGTGGTTTCGGGGGTACAGATACGCAGTATTTT

d_gene: -
j_gene: TRBJ1-4
abundance: -
v_gene: TRBV7-2
CDR3aa: CASSPGGGKGEKLFF
CDR3nt: TGTGCCAGCAGCCCTGGGGGGGGCAAGGGTGAAAAACTGTTTTTT

d_gene: TRBD1
j_gene: TRBJ2-7
abundance: -
v_gene: TRBV28
CDR3aa: CASSDSTGSSREQYF
CDR3nt: TGTGCCAGCAGTGACTCGACAGGGTCGTCTCGGGAGCAGTACTTC

d_gene: TRBD1
j_gene: TRBJ1-2
abundance: -
v_gene: TRBV25-1
CDR3aa: CASSQPGTGNYGYTF
CDR3nt: TGTGCCAGCAGCCAACCCGGGACAGGGAACTATGGCTACACCTTC

d_gene: -
j_gene: TRBJ1-2
abundance: -
v_gene: TRBV19
CDR3aa: CASSIERTGGLGGYTF
CDR3nt: TGTGCCAGTAGTATTGAGCGCACGGGAGGACTGGGGGGCTACACCTTC

d_gene: -
j_gene: TRBJ1-2
abundance: -
v_gene: TRBV5-6
CDR3aa: CASSLRRFGNYGYTF
CDR3nt: TGTGCCAGCAGCTTGAGGAGGTTTGGCAACTATGGCTACACCTTC

d_gene: TRBD1
j_gene: TRBJ2-7
abundance: -
v_gene: TRBV2
CDR3aa: CASSLGQSYEQYF
CDR3nt: TGTGCCAGCAGTCTGGGACAGTCCTACGAGCAGTACTTC

d_gene: -
j_gene: TRBJ1-1
abundance: -
v_gene: TRBV5-4
CDR3aa: CASSLGQVIEAFF
CDR3nt: TGTGCCAGCAGCTTGGGACAGGTAATTGAAGCTTTCTTT